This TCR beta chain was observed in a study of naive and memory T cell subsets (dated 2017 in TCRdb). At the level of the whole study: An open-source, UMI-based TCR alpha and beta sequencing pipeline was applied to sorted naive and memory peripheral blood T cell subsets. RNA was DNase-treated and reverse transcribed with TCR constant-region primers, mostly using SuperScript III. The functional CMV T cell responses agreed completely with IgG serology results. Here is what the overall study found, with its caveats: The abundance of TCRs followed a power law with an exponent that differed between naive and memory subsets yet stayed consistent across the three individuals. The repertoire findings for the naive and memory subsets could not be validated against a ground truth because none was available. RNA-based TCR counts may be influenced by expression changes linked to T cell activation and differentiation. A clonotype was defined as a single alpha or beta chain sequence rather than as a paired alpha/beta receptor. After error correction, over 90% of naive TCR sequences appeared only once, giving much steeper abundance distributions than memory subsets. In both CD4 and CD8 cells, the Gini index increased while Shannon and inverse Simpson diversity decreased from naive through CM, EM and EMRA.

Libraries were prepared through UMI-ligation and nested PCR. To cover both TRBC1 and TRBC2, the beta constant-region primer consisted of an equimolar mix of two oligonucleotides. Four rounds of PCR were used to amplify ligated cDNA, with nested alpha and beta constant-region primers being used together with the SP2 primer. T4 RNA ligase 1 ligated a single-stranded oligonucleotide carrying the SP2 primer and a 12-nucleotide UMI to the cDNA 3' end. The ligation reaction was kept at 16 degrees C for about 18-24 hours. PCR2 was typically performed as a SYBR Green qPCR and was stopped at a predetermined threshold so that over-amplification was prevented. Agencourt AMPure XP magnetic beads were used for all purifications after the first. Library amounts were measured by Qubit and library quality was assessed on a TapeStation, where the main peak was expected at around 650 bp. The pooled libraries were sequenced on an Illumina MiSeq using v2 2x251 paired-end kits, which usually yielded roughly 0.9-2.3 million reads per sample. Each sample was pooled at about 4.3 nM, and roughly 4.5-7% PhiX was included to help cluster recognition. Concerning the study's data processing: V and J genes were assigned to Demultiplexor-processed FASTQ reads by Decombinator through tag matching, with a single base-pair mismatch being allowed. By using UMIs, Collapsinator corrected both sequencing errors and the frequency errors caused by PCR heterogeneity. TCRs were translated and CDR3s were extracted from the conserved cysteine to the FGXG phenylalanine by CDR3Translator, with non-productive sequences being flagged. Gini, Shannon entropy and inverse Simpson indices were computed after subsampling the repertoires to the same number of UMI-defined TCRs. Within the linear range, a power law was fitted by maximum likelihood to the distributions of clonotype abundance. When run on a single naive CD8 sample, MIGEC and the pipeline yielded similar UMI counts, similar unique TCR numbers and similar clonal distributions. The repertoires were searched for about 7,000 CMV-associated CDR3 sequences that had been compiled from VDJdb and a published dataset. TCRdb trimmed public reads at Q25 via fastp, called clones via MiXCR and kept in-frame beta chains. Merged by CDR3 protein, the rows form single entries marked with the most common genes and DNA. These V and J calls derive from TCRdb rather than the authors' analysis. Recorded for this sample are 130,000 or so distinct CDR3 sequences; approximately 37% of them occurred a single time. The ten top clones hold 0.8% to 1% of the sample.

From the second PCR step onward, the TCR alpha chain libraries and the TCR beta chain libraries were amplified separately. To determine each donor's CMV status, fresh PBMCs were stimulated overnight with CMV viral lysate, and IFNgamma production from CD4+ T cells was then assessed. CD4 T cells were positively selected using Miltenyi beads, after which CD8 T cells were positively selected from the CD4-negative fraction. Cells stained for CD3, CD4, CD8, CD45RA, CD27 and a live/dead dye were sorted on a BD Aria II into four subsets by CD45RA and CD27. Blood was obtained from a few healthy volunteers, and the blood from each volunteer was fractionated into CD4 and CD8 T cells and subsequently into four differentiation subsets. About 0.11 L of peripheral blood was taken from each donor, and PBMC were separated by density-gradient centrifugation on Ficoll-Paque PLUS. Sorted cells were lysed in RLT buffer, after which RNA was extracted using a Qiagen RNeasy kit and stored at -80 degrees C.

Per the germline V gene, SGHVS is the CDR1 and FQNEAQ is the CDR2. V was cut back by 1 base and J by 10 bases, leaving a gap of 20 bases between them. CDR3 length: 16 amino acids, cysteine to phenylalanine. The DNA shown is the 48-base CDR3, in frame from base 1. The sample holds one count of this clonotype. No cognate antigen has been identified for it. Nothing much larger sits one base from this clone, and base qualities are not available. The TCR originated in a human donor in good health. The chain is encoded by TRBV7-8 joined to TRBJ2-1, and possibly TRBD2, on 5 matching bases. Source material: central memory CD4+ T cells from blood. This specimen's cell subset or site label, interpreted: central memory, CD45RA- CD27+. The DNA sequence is TGTGCCAGCAGCTTAGAGGGCAGCGGAAACAAACGCGAGCAGTTCTTC. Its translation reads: CASSLEGSGNKREQFF.